This TCR beta chain appears in the sequencing data of a study of shared clonotypes between healthy human individuals. For each subset, genomic DNA was distributed in equal portions over several immunoSEQ plates. The method was immunoSEQ multiplex PCR; TCRdb's version includes in-frame clones alone and lacks a portion of them. The table has approximately 250,000 clones, over 50% seen once; the top ten hold approximately 12%. Notes on the study in general: In this cohort, only blood was sampled, and tissue repertoires likely differ. Naive CD4 clonotypes were shared across a few donors at about 5.3%.

V was pared by 2 bases and J by 4 bases, with 9 bases between. Germline V gene sequence: CDR1 SGHVS, CDR2 FQNEAQ. CDR3 length: 15 residues. On this clone itself: What it recognizes is unknown.

The genes are TRBV7-8 and TRBJ2-6, with unresolved D. The receptor's source is a man under 40 in good health. The sequenced material came from memory CD4+ T cells sorted from blood. Subset described: CD45RA-negative fraction. The CDR3 region has the DNA TGTGCCAGCAGCTTACAGGCTTCCGGGGCCAACGTCCTGACTTTC. Its protein is CASSLQASGANVLTF.